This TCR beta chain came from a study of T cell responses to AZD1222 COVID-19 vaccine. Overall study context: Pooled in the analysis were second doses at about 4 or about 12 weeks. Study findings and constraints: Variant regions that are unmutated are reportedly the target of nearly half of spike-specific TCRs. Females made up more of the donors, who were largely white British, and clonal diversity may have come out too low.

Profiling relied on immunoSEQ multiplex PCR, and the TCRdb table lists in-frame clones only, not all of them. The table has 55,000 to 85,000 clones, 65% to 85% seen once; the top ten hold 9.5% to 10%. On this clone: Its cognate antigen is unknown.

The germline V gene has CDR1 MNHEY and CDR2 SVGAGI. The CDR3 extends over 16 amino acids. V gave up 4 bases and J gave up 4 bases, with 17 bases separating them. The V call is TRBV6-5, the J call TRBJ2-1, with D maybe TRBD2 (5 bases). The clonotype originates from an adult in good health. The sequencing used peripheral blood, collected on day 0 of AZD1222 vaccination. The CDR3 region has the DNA TGTGCCAGCAGTTCGGCGGGCCCGGGATCGTACAATGAGCAGTTCTTC. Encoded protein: CASSSAGPGSYNEQFF.